Shown below are 30 T cell receptor beta chains from a single sample sequenced in a study of blood T cell repertoires in COVID-19 (dated by TCRdb to the early 2020s). The receptor library was made with the immunoSEQ multiplex PCR assay. As stored in TCRdb, this immuneACCESS dataset retains in-frame rearrangements with V and J assigned. A fraction of the clones does not appear; measured against another copy, unresolved V genes explain less than half of the discrepancy, and the remainder lacks a known reason. A total of 100,000 to 150,000 clones appear in this sample, almost 70% of them only once. The ten top clones hold approximately 2% of the sample. Sequencing was done on a sample of peripheral blood. The receptors here all came from a woman in her 70s with acute or convalescent COVID-19.

The chain employs TRBV12-3 or TRBV12-4 and TRBJ1-5; TRBD1 agrees at 7 bases. The CDR3 totals 13 residues. V lost 6 bases to trimming and J lost 3 bases; unmatched junction nucleotides: 2. In nucleotides, the CDR3 is TGTGCCAGCAGGACAGGGTTCAATCAGCCCCAGCATTTT. It is translated as CASRTGFNQPQHF.

This chain links TRBV2 with TRBJ2-5; the match to TRBD2 covers 8 bases. V was pared by 6 bases and J by 4 bases, with 10 bases of the junction left unmatched. The germline V gene encodes CDR1 SNHLY and CDR2 FYNNEI. This CDR3 is 15 amino acids long. The CDR3 region is CASRRTSRLTETQYF. The CDR3 DNA reads as TGTGCCAGCAGGCGGACTAGCCGCCTTACAGAGACCCAGTACTTC.

The chain combines TRBV2 with TRBJ1-1; 9 nucleotides align to TRBD1. Unmatched junction bases numbered 9, after V lost 6 bases and J lost 1 base. Per germline, CDR1 SNHLY and CDR2 FYNNEI. This CDR3 contains 16 residues. This CDR3 is CASRGGQGRANTEAFF. For the CDR3, the DNA is TGTGCCAGCAGGGGGGGACAGGGTCGAGCGAACACTGAAGCTTTCTTT.

V and J are TRBV28 and TRBJ2-3; TRBD1 matches at 7 bases. With V trimmed by 1 base and J by 2 bases, 6 bases remained unmatched. Germline assignment: CDR1 MDHEN and CDR2 SYDVKM. The CDR3 has 16 amino acids. The CDR3 region is CASSLLSGTVTDTQYF. In nucleotides, the CDR3 is TGTGCCAGCAGTTTATTATCCGGGACAGTCACAGATACGCAGTATTTT.

The J gene is TRBJ1-6, the V gene TRBV5-4; D is perhaps TRBD1 (5 bases). CDR3 length: 14 amino acids. In germline, CDR1 is SGHNT, CDR2 YYREEE (reference sequence). The V end lost 1 base, the J end lost 9 bases, and 11 bases lay between the germline ends. Here the CDR3 reads CASSLQGLVSPLHF. CDR3 nucleotides: TGTGCCAGCAGCTTGCAGGGACTAGTTTCACCCCTCCACTTT.

The V gene is TRBV6-4, the J gene TRBJ2-1; the match to TRBD2 covers 14 bases. The CDR3 has 16 residues. Germline V lookup: CDR1 MRHNA, CDR2 SNTAGT. V lost 4 bases, J lost 9 bases, and 8 bases stayed unmatched. CDR3 sequence reads: CASSVGTSGSGSEQFF. The CDR3 nucleotides are TGTGCCAGCAGTGTCGGGACTAGCGGGAGTGGGAGTGAGCAGTTCTTC.

This chain links TRBV15 with TRBJ1-4; D is unresolved. Trimming cost V 2 bases and J 6 bases, with 16 bases left between them. CDR1 is LNHNV and CDR2 is YYDKDF in the germline V gene (reference sequence). The CDR3 spans 16 residues. The CDR3 loop is CATSRLTLAGDEKLFF. The CDR3 nucleotides are TGTGCCACCAGCAGACTCACCTTGGCCGGGGATGAAAAACTGTTTTTT.

This chain joins TRBV2 and TRBJ2-5; TRBD1 matches at 8 bases. Germline trimming cut 8 bases from V and 4 bases from J; bases unmatched to any gene: 12. The CDR3 extends over 15 amino acids. The germline gives CDR1 SNHLY, CDR2 FYNNEI. The CDR3 DNA is TGTGCCAGCTCTCCCCTCGGACAGGGAGGAGAGACCCAGTACTTC. Its protein is CASSPLGQGGETQYF.

This clone was seen once. The genes are TRBV2 and TRBJ1-4; no reliable D call. V dropped 1 base and J dropped 2 bases, with 11 bases sitting between them. This CDR3 region has 16 residues. Germline-derived CDR1 and CDR2 are SNHLY and FYNNEI. The CDR3 bases are TGTGCCAGCAGTGAAGGAGTCTCGGGGACTAATGAAAAACTGTTTTTT. This sequence encodes CASSEGVSGTNEKLFF.

Only a few counts were recorded for this clone. V gene TRBV7-2 combines with J gene TRBJ1-4; D gene ambiguous. V lost 5 bases and J lost 1, with 14 bases in between. CDR1 SGHTA and CDR2 FQGNSA come from the germline V gene. This CDR3 is 16 amino acids long. CDR3 in amino acids: CASSDRGPVTNEKLFF. In DNA, the CDR3 is TGTGCCAGCAGCGATCGGGGTCCGGTAACTAATGAAAAACTGTTTTTT.

CDR3 in DNA: TGTGCCAGCAGGGGAGGAAGTGTCGGCAATCAGCCCCAGCATTTT. It is translated as CASRGGSVGNQPQHF. The chain recombines TRBV6-5 with TRBJ1-5, with no clear D. CDR3 length: 15 amino acids. V lost 6 bases and J 2 bases, leaving 14 bases between the germline ends. Germline values: CDR1 MNHEY, CDR2 SVGAGI.

The chain is built from TRBV27 and TRBJ1-2, with 7 bases aligning to TRBD1. Germline CDR1 is MNHEY and CDR2 is SMNVEV (reference sequence). This CDR3 is 14 amino acids long. J lost 7 bases, V lost 0 bases, and 5 bases had no gene match. CDR3 region: CASSLSSGGGGYTF. The CDR3 coding sequence is TGTGCCAGCAGTTTATCCTCAGGGGGAGGTGGCTACACCTTC.

The chain combines TRBV29-1 with TRBJ1-1; D is uncertain. The germline V and J ends were trimmed by 2 bases and 1 base, with 5 bases remaining between them. The germline gives CDR1 SQVTM, CDR2 ANQGSEA. The CDR3 has 12 amino acids. CDR3 in amino acids: CSVEPQNTEAFF. In DNA form, the CDR3 reads TGCAGCGTTGAACCCCAGAACACTGAAGCTTTCTTT. The full variable domain, completed using reference TRBV29-1 and TRBJ1-1, is SAVISQKPSRDICQRGTSLTIQCQVDSQVTMMFWYRQQPGQSLTLIATANQGSEATYESGFVIDKFPISRPNLTFSTLTVSNMSPEDSSIYLCSVEPQNTEAFFGQGTRLTVV.

The V call is TRBV11-2, the J call TRBJ1-1; possibly TRBD1 for D (6 bases). Germline V gives CDR1 SGHAT, CDR2 FQNNGV. This CDR3 is built from 14 residues. Trimming left V 4 bases short and J 1 base short, with 10 bases between. The CDR3 DNA reads as TGTGCCAGCAGCTGGGGACACTGGAACACTGAAGCTTTCTTT. Amino acids: CASSWGHWNTEAFF.

This chain links TRBV9 with TRBJ2-3; TRBD1 matches at 9 bases. Germline CDR1 is SGDLS and CDR2 is YYNGEE. This CDR3 region has 15 residues. With 3 bases clipped from V and 1 base from J, the junction kept 3 bases outside the gene matches. CDR3 sequence (DNA): TGTGCCAGCAGCGGCCGGACAGGGGGCACAGATACGCAGTATTTT. This sequence encodes CASSGRTGGTDTQYF.

The gene calls are TRBV19 and TRBJ2-1; D is uncertain. The CDR3 covers 15 residues. CDR1 is LNHDA and CDR2 is SQIVND in the germline V gene (reference sequence). The germline V and J ends were trimmed by 7 bases and 0 bases, with 13 bases remaining between them. CDR3 nucleotide sequence: TGTGCCAGTAAATGGGCTGCCGACTCCTACAATGAGCAGTTCTTC. Protein: CASKWAADSYNEQFF.

This clone showed up just once. This CDR3 reads CASGLAPTSTSGDNEQFF. CDR3 nucleotide sequence: TGTGCTAGTGGTTTGGCCCCCACTTCGACTAGCGGTGACAATGAGCAGTTCTTC. This sequence joins TRBV12-5 and TRBJ2-1; 9 bases are shared with TRBD2. From germline, CDR1 is LGHNT and CDR2 FRNRAP. The CDR3 covers 18 residues. After removal of 1 base from V and 5 bases from J, the junction contained 12 bases not matched to a gene.

This clone was seen just once. The rearrangement joins TRBV6-2 or TRBV6-3 to TRBJ2-7, with 7 bases identical to TRBD2. The germline CDR1 and CDR2 sequences are MNHEY and SVGEGT. The CDR3 sequence is 14 residues long. The V segment lost 5 bases and the J segment 6 bases; nucleotides outside the gene matches: 10. The CDR3 sequence is CASSAGALLSEQYF. CDR3 in DNA: TGTGCCAGCAGTGCGGGAGCCCTCTTGAGCGAGCAGTACTTC.

This clone was seen a handful of times. The chain couples TRBV3-1 (or the pseudogene TRBV3-2) to TRBJ1-3, with TRBD1 matching over 9 bases. The germline gives CDR1 LGHDT, CDR2 YNNKEL (reference sequence). Unmatched junction bases numbered 6, after V lost 4 bases and J lost 2 bases. This CDR3 comprises 16 residues. The chain's CDR3 is CASSRRTGAAGNTIYF. CDR3 in DNA: TGTGCCAGCAGCCGGAGGACAGGGGCTGCTGGAAACACCATATATTTT.

The chain carries TRBV25-1 and TRBJ1-5; 8 bases line up with TRBD1. The CDR3 length is 14 residues. Per germline, CDR1 MGHDK and CDR2 SYGVNS. After removal of 2 bases from V and 7 bases from J, the junction contained 4 bases not matched to a gene. The CDR3 DNA reads as TGTGCCAGCAGTGAACCAGGGGGCGGACAGCCCCAGCATTTT. This codes for CASSEPGGGQPQHF.

The chain has TRBV28 and TRBJ2-7, with 7 bases lining up with TRBD2. The germline CDR1 and CDR2 sequences are MDHEN and SYDVKM. J lost 0 bases, V lost 7 bases, and 9 bases had no gene match. The CDR3 runs 15 residues. DNA of the CDR3: TGTGCCAGCAATCCTCTCGGGACTACCTCCTACGAGCAGTACTTC. Protein sequence: CASNPLGTTSYEQYF.

The chain links TRBV25-1 to TRBJ1-4; 8 nucleotides match TRBD1. The CDR3 covers 14 residues. Germline V gene sequence: CDR1 MGHDK, CDR2 SYGVNS. V lost 8 bases, J lost 7 bases, and 9 bases stayed unmatched. The CDR3 DNA follows: TGTGCCAGCGCCCTCACAGGGGGTACTGAAAAACTGTTTTTT. It specifies CASALTGGTEKLFF. Drawing the rest from reference TRBV25-1 and TRBJ1-4, the complete variable domain is EADIYQTPRYLVIGTGKKITLECSQTMGHDKMYWYQQDPGMELHLIHYSYGVNSTEKGDLSSESTVSRIRTEHFPLTLESARPSHTSQYLCASALTGGTEKLFFGSGTQLSVL.

This chain joins TRBV4-1 and TRBJ1-5; possible D gene TRBD1, 5 bases. The germline CDR1 and CDR2 sequences are MGHRA and YSYEKL. The CDR3 totals 13 residues. V shed 2 bases and J shed 7 bases, with 9 bases lying between them. The CDR3 sequence: CASSQHGQQPQHF. For the CDR3, the DNA is TGCGCCAGCAGCCAACACGGACAACAGCCCCAGCATTTT.

This clone was detected once. The chain joins TRBV6-1 to TRBJ2-7; 7 bases agree with TRBD1. The CDR3 spans 17 residues. Germline CDR1 reads MNHNS; CDR2 reads SASEGT. Germline trimming cut 1 base from V and 1 base from J; bases unmatched to any gene: 10. The CDR3 nucleotides read TGTGCCAGCAGTGAAGAAGGACAGGCCAGTCGATCCTACGAGCAGTACTTC. Translating gives CASSEEGQASRSYEQYF.

J is TRBJ2-2 and V is TRBV20-1; TRBD2 matches 8 bases. This CDR3 spans 16 amino acids. V was clipped by 3 bases and J by 7 bases; unmatched bases: 13. CDR1 DFQATT and CDR2 SNEGSKA come from the germline V gene (reference sequence). The CDR3 DNA reads TGCAGTGCTAGTCCACAGCGGGAGCCAATAGTCGGGGAGCTGTTTTTT. This sequence encodes CSASPQREPIVGELFF.

DNA for the CDR3: TGCAGCGTCGACATGAGCTCCTACAATGAGCAGTTCTTC. Translating it yields CSVDMSSYNEQFF. The V call is TRBV29-1, the J call TRBJ2-1; D unresolved. The CDR3 totals 13 residues. V was trimmed by 6 bases and J by 0 bases, leaving 9 bases between them. Germline V gene lookup returns CDR1 SQVTM and CDR2 ANQGSEA.

The chain combines TRBV18 with TRBJ2-1, with 9 bases matching TRBD2. V lost 0 bases and J lost 8; bases outside the gene matches: 5. The CDR3 length is 15 residues. Germline-derived CDR1 and CDR2 are KGHSH and LQKENI. CDR3 sequence: CASSPPLAGWDEQFF. In DNA form, the CDR3 reads TGTGCCAGCTCACCACCTCTAGCGGGGTGGGATGAGCAGTTCTTC.

V and J are TRBV5-6 and TRBJ1-2; 9 bases line up with TRBD1. The V and J ends lost 4 bases and 5 bases, in that order; junction bases with no gene match: 6. CDR1 is SGHDT, CDR2 YYEEEE, per germline. This CDR3 has 14 residues. CDR3 in amino acids: CASSPGQGKYGYTF. The CDR3 coding sequence is TGTGCCAGCAGCCCAGGACAGGGGAAATATGGCTACACCTTC.

V and J are TRBV18 and TRBJ2-1; TRBD2 aligns across 14 bases. The CDR3 totals 15 residues. Germline trimming cut 3 bases from V and 5 bases from J; bases unmatched to any gene: 0. CDR1 and CDR2 (germline): KGHSH, LQKENI. The CDR3 nucleotides are TGTGCCAGCTCACCGGGACTAGCGGGAGACAATGAGCAGTTCTTC. The encoded protein is CASSPGLAGDNEQFF. The whole variable domain, filled in from reference TRBV18 and TRBJ2-1, reads NAGVMQNPRHLVRRRGQEARLRCSPMKGHSHVYWYRQLPEEGLKFMVYLQKENIIDESGMPKERFSAEFPKEGPSILRIQQVVRGDSAAYFCASSPGLAGDNEQFFGPGTRLTVL.

The chain is built from TRBV5-1 and TRBJ2-4, with 9 nucleotides matching TRBD1. From germline, CDR1 is SGHRS and CDR2 YFSETQ. Trimming removed 4 bases from V and 0 bases from J; junction bases left unmatched: 2. The length of the CDR3 is 15 residues. This CDR3 reads CASSQQGAAKNIQYF. CDR3 in DNA: TGCGCCAGCAGCCAACAGGGGGCAGCCAAAAACATTCAGTACTTC.